The 17 T cell receptor beta chains listed next were all sequenced from one sample in a study of blood T cell repertoires in COVID-19. Sequencing was performed with immunoSEQ multiplex PCR; in TCRdb, only in-frame clones are kept and a portion is missing. The sample has roughly 340,000 clones, 85% to 90% seen once. Specimen: PBMCs or T cells enriched from blood (not recorded which). These receptor sequences come from a man aged 18 to 30 who had recovered from COVID-19.

The V gene is TRBV6-5, the J gene TRBJ2-1; TRBD1 aligns across 10 bases. The CDR3 is 13 residues long. CDR1 is MNHEY and CDR2 is SVGAGI in the germline V gene. V trimming: 6 bases; J trimming: 8 bases; junction bases outside the gene matches: 4. The CDR3 protein is CASRRQGADEQFF. The CDR3 DNA reads TGTGCCAGCAGGAGACAGGGGGCAGATGAGCAGTTCTTC.

The chain is built from TRBV6-5 and TRBJ1-6; D might be TRBD1 (5 bases). CDR3 length: 13 residues. CDR1 and CDR2 from the germline V gene are MNHEY and SVGAGI. V lost 5 bases, J lost 10 bases, and 12 bases lay in between. The CDR3 DNA reads as TGTGCCAGCAGTACGGCAGGGTACTCACCCCTCCACTTT. Translation gives CASSTAGYSPLHF.

The V gene is TRBV7-6, the J gene TRBJ2-1; 9 bases align to TRBD2. V lost 4 bases, J lost 4 bases, and 5 bases stayed unmatched. The CDR3 consists of 15 residues. Germline V gives CDR1 SGHVS, CDR2 FNYEAQ. The CDR3 loop is CASSSWAGGYNEQFF. CDR3 nucleotide sequence: TGTGCCAGCAGCTCCTGGGCGGGGGGGTACAATGAGCAGTTCTTC.

The V call is TRBV6-2 or TRBV6-3, the J call TRBJ1-5; D is uncertain. V lost 2 bases, J lost 0 bases, and 11 bases lay in between. The CDR3 totals 16 residues. Germline V lookup: CDR1 MNHEY, CDR2 SVGEGT. CDR3 protein: CASSYKDYSSNQPQHF. The CDR3 DNA sequence: TGTGCCAGCAGTTACAAGGACTACAGTAGCAATCAGCCCCAGCATTTT.

The chain combines TRBV5-4 with TRBJ1-4, with 9 bases aligning to TRBD1. From germline, CDR1 is SGHNT and CDR2 YYREEE (reference sequence). The CDR3 loop spans 16 amino acids. The ends lost 3 bases at V and 7 bases at J; junction bases unmatched: 10. CDR3 nucleotide sequence: TGTGCCAGCAGCTGGCGGCCGGGACAGGGAGGTGAAAAACTGTTTTTT. Its protein product is CASSWRPGQGGEKLFF.

A few counts support this clone. The CDR3 region has the DNA TGTGCCAGCAGCTATTCTAGCGCAGATACGCAGTATTTT. This sequence encodes CASSYSSADTQYF. The chain employs TRBV7-2 and TRBJ2-3; D is perhaps TRBD2 (6 bases). This CDR3 spans 13 amino acids. The germline gives CDR1 SGHTA, CDR2 FQGNSA. V dropped 4 bases and J dropped 4 bases, with 9 bases sitting between them.

The chain combines TRBV5-6 with TRBJ1-5, with D uncertain. V lost 0 bases and J 4 bases, leaving 8 bases between the germline ends. CDR3 length: 14 residues. The germline V gene has CDR1 SGHDT and CDR2 YYEEEE. This CDR3 is CASSLAGINQPQHF. As DNA, the CDR3 is TGTGCCAGCAGCTTGGCGGGTATTAATCAGCCCCAGCATTTT.

The chain joins TRBV15 to TRBJ1-5; D is undetermined. The germline gives CDR1 LNHNV, CDR2 YYDKDF (reference sequence). The V gene lost 5 bases and the J gene lost 3 bases, with 5 bases spanning the gap. This CDR3 region has 12 residues. CDR3 sequence reads: CATSGHNQPQHF. CDR3 nucleotide sequence: TGTGCCACCAGCGGGCACAATCAGCCCCAGCATTTT.

This rearrangement joins TRBV12-3 or TRBV12-4 to TRBJ1-1, with 7 bases lining up with TRBD1. J lost 7 bases, V lost 10 bases, and 12 bases had no gene match. CDR3 length: 13 residues. CDR3 protein: CATGGFRGHEAFF. CDR3 nucleotides: TGTGCCACCGGGGGCTTTAGGGGGCATGAAGCTTTCTTT.

On this clone: An end of the junction differs from the germline gene, which may be a read error. The chain is built from TRBV2 and TRBJ2-1, with D possibly matching TRBD2 (5 bases). CDR3 length: 13 residues. Germline assignment: CDR1 SNHLY and CDR2 FYNNEI. CDR3 DNA sequence: TGTGCCAGCATTTCCGGGGAACCCAATCAGCAGTTCTTC. It is translated as CASISGEPNQQFF.

The chain links TRBV4-2 to TRBJ2-1, with TRBD2 matching 8 bases. CDR1 is LGHNA, CDR2 YNFKEQ, per germline. This CDR3 has 17 amino acids. V was clipped by 1 base and J by 5 bases; unmatched bases: 10. The CDR3 loop reads CASSQGGSGGGHNEQFF. DNA of the CDR3: TGTGCCAGCAGCCAAGGAGGAAGCGGGGGTGGGCACAATGAGCAGTTCTTC.

V gene TRBV30 combines with J gene TRBJ1-5; D might be TRBD1 (6 bases). This CDR3 has 13 residues. The V and J ends lost 4 bases and 0 bases respectively, with 7 bases between them. CDR1 and CDR2 from the germline V gene are GTSNPN and SVGIG (reference sequence). CDR3 sequence (DNA): TGTGCCTGGAACAGGGATAGCAATCAGCCCCAGCATTTT. It yields the protein CAWNRDSNQPQHF.

The gene calls are TRBV7-2 and TRBJ2-5; 10 bases fit TRBD2. V was pared by 0 bases and J by 0 bases, with 10 bases of the junction left unmatched. The CDR3 covers 19 residues. Germline CDR1 and CDR2: SGHTA and FQGNSA. This chain's CDR3 is CASSLAEIAGGNHQETQYF. Written as DNA, the CDR3 is TGTGCCAGCAGCTTAGCGGAAATAGCGGGGGGAAATCACCAAGAGACCCAGTACTTC.

The V gene is TRBV27, the J gene TRBJ2-1; the match to TRBD1 covers 11 bases. CDR1 is MNHEY, CDR2 SMNVEV, per germline (reference sequence). The CDR3 is 14 amino acids. The ends lost 2 bases at V and 7 bases at J; junction bases unmatched: 1. CDR3 nucleotide sequence: TGTGCCAGCAGTTTAGGACAGGGGGCTAATGAGCAGTTCTTC. Protein sequence: CASSLGQGANEQFF.

The rearrangement uses TRBV10-3 and TRBJ1-2; TRBD1 matches 11 bases. The CDR3 spans 14 residues. Per germline, CDR1 ENHRY and CDR2 SYGVKD. V lost 8 bases to trimming and J lost 8 bases; unmatched junction nucleotides: 10. This CDR3 is CAIGPGTGGWGYTF. The CDR3 region has the DNA TGTGCCATCGGCCCCGGGACAGGGGGATGGGGCTACACCTTC.

In this sample, this clone turned up a few times. This sequence joins TRBV5-5 and TRBJ1-1; 7 bases line up with TRBD1. With 4 bases clipped from V and 5 bases from J, the junction kept 11 bases outside the gene matches. CDR1 and CDR2 from the germline V gene are SGHKS and YYEKEE (reference sequence). The CDR3 has 15 residues. This chain's CDR3 is CASSLYSGGMTEAFF. As DNA, the CDR3 is TGTGCCAGCAGCCTATACTCAGGGGGGATGACTGAAGCTTTCTTT.

The chain couples TRBV11-3 to TRBJ1-1; D might be TRBD1 (5 bases). V lost 0 bases and J 9 bases, leaving 11 bases between the germline ends. This CDR3 region has 13 residues. CDR1 is SGHNT and CDR2 is YENEEA in the germline V gene. The CDR3 DNA follows: TGTGCCAGCAGCTTAGATGCGGGGGGGAAAGCTTTCTTT. Its protein product is CASSLDAGGKAFF.